This is a list of T cell receptor beta chains from one sample in a study of shared clonotypes between healthy human individuals. The assay was immunoSEQ multiplex PCR, and TCRdb's table has in-frame clones only and misses some. The sample has roughly 500,000 clones; roughly 95% are singletons. The sequenced material came from naive CD4+ T cells sorted from blood. The receptors derive from a woman in her twenties or thirties in good health. The CDR3 runs from the conserved cysteine through the conserved F or W. A D gene is named only where the DNA matches it firmly. Clone size is stated in some rows and not others, as once, few, many or a class when expanded.

size	V	J	D	length	DNA	CDR3
.	TRBV15	TRBJ1-1	.	15	TGTGCCACCAGCAGAGGGGCGGCGGCGGACACTGAAGCTTTCTTT	CATSRGAAADTEAFF
.	TRBV28	TRBJ1-2	TRBD1	13	TGTGCCAGCAGTGGACAGGGAAGGTATGGCTACACCTTC	CASSGQGRYGYTF
.	TRBV28	TRBJ1-6	.	13	TGTGCCAGCTCGACAGCCCAGAGTTCACCCCTCCACTTT	CASSTAQSSPLHF
.	TRBV9	TRBJ2-2	.	12	TGTGCCAGCAGCGTTTTAGACGGGGAGCTGTTTTTT	CASSVLDGELFF
.	TRBV5-1	TRBJ1-1	.	14	TGCGCCAGCAGCTCCCGACAGGCGAACACTGAAGCTTTCTTT	CASSSRQANTEAFF
once	TRBV18	TRBJ2-3	.	17	TGTGCCAGCTCACGCCGGGACCCTGGAGGTATCACAGATACGCAGTATTTT	CASSRRDPGGITDTQYF
.	TRBV27	TRBJ2-7	TRBD2	15	TGTGCCAGCAGAGGGGGGACTAGCGATTACTACGAGCAGTACTTC	CASRGGTSDYYEQYF
.	TRBV28	TRBJ2-1	TRBD1	17	TGTGCCAGCAGTACGGGACAGGGGATTTGGACCTACAATGAGCAGTTCTTC	CASSTGQGIWTYNEQFF
.	TRBV18	TRBJ2-2	.	17	TGTGCCAGCTCACCACTTGCCGGGCAGGGGAACACCGGGGAGCTGTTTTTT	CASSPLAGQGNTGELFF
.	TRBV28	TRBJ2-5	.	16	TGTGCCAGCAGTTTGCCGCGGACAGTCCGAGGGGAGACCCAGTACTTC	CASSLPRTVRGETQYF
.	TRBV19	TRBJ2-6	TRBD1	17	TGTGCCAGTAGTGCCCGGGACAGGGATACTGGGGCCAACGTCCTGACTTTC	CASSARDRDTGANVLTF
.	TRBV7-2	TRBJ2-5	TRBD2	15	TGTGCCAGCAGCTTAGCCCGGCGGGGGGTCGAGACCCAGTACTTC	CASSLARRGVETQYF
.	TRBV11-3	TRBJ1-1	.	17	TGTGCCAGCAGCTTAAATTTGGGGAGTGGGCAGAACACTGAAGCTTTCTTT	CASSLNLGSGQNTEAFF
.	TRBV11-2	TRBJ1-1	.	17	TGTGCCAGCAGCTTAGTTTCCCCGAGGGCCCCGAACACTGAAGCTTTCTTT	CASSLVSPRAPNTEAFF
.	TRBV10-3	TRBJ1-5	TRBD1	16	TGTGCCATCAGTGACATGGGACAGGGGGCGAATCAGCCCCAGCATTTT	CAISDMGQGANQPQHF
.	TRBV18	TRBJ1-1	TRBD1	14	TGTGCCAGCTCACTTGGACAGGGGGACACTGAAGCTTTCTTT	CASSLGQGDTEAFF
.	TRBV19	TRBJ1-6	.	14	TGTGCCAGTAGTACAGGATCCAATAATTCACCCCTCCACTTT	CASSTGSNNSPLHF
.	TRBV11-2	TRBJ1-4	.	11	TGTGCCAGCAGCTTGAATGAAAAACTGTTTTTT	CASSLNEKLFF
.	TRBV5-5	TRBJ1-1	TRBD1	14	TGTGCCAGCAGCTTGGACAGGGGAACCACTGAAGCTTTCTTT	CASSLDRGTTEAFF
.	TRBV6-1	TRBJ2-1	.	14	TGTGCCAGCACCCGAGCGCACCCTGGGTATGAGCAGTTCTTC	CASTRAHPGYEQFF
.	TRBV10-3	TRBJ2-3	.	11	TGTGCCAGCAGTGATTGGGATACGCAGTATTTT	CASSDWDTQYF
.	TRBV4-1	TRBJ2-7	TRBD2	15	TGCGCCAGCAGCCACCAAGCGGGAGAGAACTACGAGCAGTACTTC	CASSHQAGENYEQYF
.	TRBV5-8	TRBJ1-5	.	17	TGTGCCAGCAGCTCCCCAAGCAACAGGGTTAACAATCAGCCCCAGCATTTT	CASSSPSNRVNNQPQHF
.	TRBV10-3	TRBJ2-7	TRBD1	12	TGTGCCACCCGGGACAGGGGCTACGAGCAGTACTTC	CATRDRGYEQYF
.	TRBV4-1	TRBJ2-7	.	16	TGCGCCAGCAGCCGCCGCACAGAAATACGAAGCTACGAGCAGTACTTC	CASSRRTEIRSYEQYF
.	TRBV11-2	TRBJ2-3	TRBD2	14	TGTGCCAGCAGTATCAACAGCGGGGGGGATACGCAGTATTTT	CASSINSGGDTQYF
once	TRBV6-4	TRBJ2-1	TRBD1	16	TGTGCCAGCAGTTCCCTGACAGGGGGCGAAGGCAATGAGCAGTTCTTC	CASSSLTGGEGNEQFF
.	TRBV6-1	TRBJ2-5	.	18	TGTGCCAGCAGTAAAGGCCTAGCGCCCGTAGGGTATCTGGAGACCCAGTACTTC	CASSKGLAPVGYLETQYF
.	TRBV6-6	TRBJ2-7	.	15	TGTGCCAGCAGTTACCCGGGCCCAAGCTCCTACGAGCAGTACTTC	CASSYPGPSSYEQYF
once	TRBV19	TRBJ2-1	TRBD2	16	TGTGCCAGTAGTATTTTGACTAGCGGGAGGGCATGGGAGCAGTTCTTC	CASSILTSGRAWEQFF
.	TRBV27	TRBJ2-7	TRBD1	14	TGTGCCAGCAGTCCACGGACAGGGGGCCACGAGCAGTACTTC	CASSPRTGGHEQYF
.	TRBV6-6	TRBJ1-3	.	14	TGTGCCAGCAGACATTTGGGACACGGAAACACCATATATTTT	CASRHLGHGNTIYF
.	TRBV6-5	TRBJ1-2	TRBD1	13	TGTGCCAGCAGAAAGGACAGGAACTATGGCTACACCTTC	CASRKDRNYGYTF
.	TRBV15	TRBJ1-4	TRBD1	15	TGTGCCACCAGCAGGGGAGGACAGGTCGCTGAAAAACTGTTTTTT	CATSRGGQVAEKLFF
.	TRBV18	TRBJ1-1	.	15	TGTGCCAGCTCACCACCGGGACAAACGAACACTGAAGCTTTCTTT	CASSPPGQTNTEAFF
.	TRBV11-2	TRBJ2-1	TRBD2	15	TGTGCCAGCAGCTTTAGGAGGACTAGGGACAATGAGCAGTTCTTC	CASSFRRTRDNEQFF
.	TRBV19	TRBJ2-5	TRBD1	14	TGTGCCAGTAGGAGACAGGGGGATAAAGAGACCCAGTACTTC	CASRRQGDKETQYF
.	TRBV19	TRBJ2-5	TRBD1	12	TGTGCCACCGCAGACAGGGGGGAGACCCAGTACTTC	CATADRGETQYF
.	TRBV5-1	TRBJ2-7	.	14	TGCGCCAGCAGCTTAGGACAACACACCTACGAGCAGTACTTC	CASSLGQHTYEQYF
.	TRBV18	TRBJ2-1	TRBD2	18	TGTGCCAGCTCACGAACTAGCGGGAGACGGGTTGCCTACAATGAGCAGTTCTTC	CASSRTSGRRVAYNEQFF
.	TRBV6-1	TRBJ2-7	TRBD1	16	TGTGCCAGCAGTGCACAAGACAGGGGGTACGGCTACGAGCAGTACTTC	CASSAQDRGYGYEQYF
.	TRBV28	TRBJ2-7	.	15	TGTGCCAGCAGTTTAGGCCTCAGGACCCCCTACGAGCAGTACTTC	CASSLGLRTPYEQYF
.	TRBV7-9	TRBJ1-1	TRBD1	15	TGTGCCAGCAGCGTAGCGGGACAGGGGGGATCGGAAGCTTTCTTT	CASSVAGQGGSEAFF
.	TRBV27	TRBJ1-6	TRBD1	15	TGTGCCAGCAGTTTATTCGGACAGGGATATTCACCCCTCCACTTT	CASSLFGQGYSPLHF
.	TRBV7-6	TRBJ2-1	TRBD2	15	TGTGCCAGCAGCTTAGTCGGAACTAGCGGGAATGAGCAGTTCTTC	CASSLVGTSGNEQFF
.	TRBV7-8	TRBJ2-7	TRBD2	14	TGTGCCAGCAGCTTAGCCGAGACTAGCTCCGAGCAGTACTTC	CASSLAETSSEQYF
once	TRBV4-2	TRBJ1-5	.	15	TGTGCCAGCAGCCAAGATCTAAGTTCTCGGCAGCCCCAGCATTTT	CASSQDLSSRQPQHF
.	TRBV5-1	TRBJ1-1	TRBD1	16	TGCGCCAGCAGCGGAATTCCCGGACAGGCGAACACTGAAGCTTTCTTT	CASSGIPGQANTEAFF
.	TRBV4-1	TRBJ1-2	TRBD1	16	TGCGCCAGCAGCCAAGGGACAGGGGGCGAGTTCTATGGCTACACCTTC	CASSQGTGGEFYGYTF
.	TRBV18	TRBJ2-7	TRBD1	16	TGTGCCAGCTCACCCACGACAGGGGGCTCCAACTACGAGCAGTACTTC	CASSPTTGGSNYEQYF
.	TRBV5-5	TRBJ2-7	.	14	TGTGCCAGCAGCTCCCTTGGGCTCTTCTACGAGCAGTACTTC	CASSSLGLFYEQYF
few	TRBV10-1	TRBJ2-7	.	13	TGCGCCAGCAGTGAGGTCGGTTGGGGGGAGCAGTACTTC	CASSEVGWGEQYF
.	TRBV5-1	TRBJ2-5	TRBD1	14	TGCGCCAGCAGCTCGGGACAGGCGGGAGAGACCCAGTACTTC	CASSSGQAGETQYF
.	TRBV28	TRBJ1-3	.	16	TGTGCCAGCAGTCTCTCAGGAGGCGCCCAAGGAAACACCATATATTTT	CASSLSGGAQGNTIYF
.	TRBV7-8	TRBJ2-7	.	16	TGTGCCAGCAGCTCCCAGGCAGCGGGTAATTCCTACGAGCAGTACTTC	CASSSQAAGNSYEQYF
.	TRBV7-2	TRBJ2-7	.	11	TGTGCCAGCAGCAGAGGGACGGAACAGTACTTC	CASSRGTEQYF
.	TRBV5-8	TRBJ2-3	.	15	TGTGCCAGCAGCTCCGGGACACTAAGCACAGATACGCAGTATTTT	CASSSGTLSTDTQYF
.	TRBV6-1	TRBJ1-5	TRBD1	12	TGTGCCAGCAGCTCCAGGGGGCAGCCCCAGCATTTT	CASSSRGQPQHF
.	TRBV5-1	TRBJ2-7	.	15	TGCGCCAGCAGCTTCGTGGGAGAACCCTCCTACGAGCAGTACTTC	CASSFVGEPSYEQYF